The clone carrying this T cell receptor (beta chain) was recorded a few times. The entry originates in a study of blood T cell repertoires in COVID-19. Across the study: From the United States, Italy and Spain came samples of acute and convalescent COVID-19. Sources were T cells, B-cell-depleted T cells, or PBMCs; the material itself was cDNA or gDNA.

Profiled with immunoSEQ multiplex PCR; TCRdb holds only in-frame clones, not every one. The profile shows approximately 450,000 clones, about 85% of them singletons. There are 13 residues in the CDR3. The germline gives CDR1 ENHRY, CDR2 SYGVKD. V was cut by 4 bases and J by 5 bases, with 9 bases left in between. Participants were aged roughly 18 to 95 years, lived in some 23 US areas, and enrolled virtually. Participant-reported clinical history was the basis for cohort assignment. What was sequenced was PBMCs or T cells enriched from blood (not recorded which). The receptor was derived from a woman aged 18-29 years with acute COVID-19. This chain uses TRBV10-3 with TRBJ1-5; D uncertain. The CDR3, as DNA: TGTGCCATCAGTGCGCAGGTAGATCAGCCCCAGCATTTT. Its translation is CAISAQVDQPQHF.